The 29 T cell receptor beta chains below come from one sample, sequenced in a study of CD4 T cells in relation to SARS-CoV-2 and coronaviruses. The unexposed donors gave CD4+ T cells in 2011-2018, prior to COVID-19. CD4+ T cells were isolated from the cells after nine to eleven days of culture. Sequencing was performed with immunoSEQ multiplex PCR; in TCRdb, only in-frame clones are kept and a portion is missing. The data hold about 24,000 clones, with around 67% observed a single time. These TCRs' antigens remain unknown. Sequencing used CD4+ T cells from PBMCs, cultured in vitro. The origin of the receptors is a human donor in good health.

This clone appeared a few times. The chain has TRBV20-1 and TRBJ1-6; 7 nucleotides match TRBD1. Germline CDR1 and CDR2: DFQATT and SNEGSKA (reference sequence). After removal of 3 bases from V and 2 bases from J, the junction contained 1 base not matched to a gene. The CDR3 sequence is 14 residues long. The CDR3 DNA follows: TGCAGTGCTAGTACAGGGGCCTATAATTCACCCCTCCACTTT. Translated, it gives CSASTGAYNSPLHF.

The chain joins TRBV12-3 or TRBV12-4 to TRBJ2-7; a possible D gene is TRBD1 (5 bases). The CDR3 runs 13 residues. Trimming stripped 5 bases from V and 5 bases from J, with 13 bases between. CDR3 nucleotides: TGTGCCAGCAGTCTGAGCAGGGATGACGAGCAGTACTTC. This translates into CASSLSRDDEQYF.

The chain joins TRBV12-5 to TRBJ1-2; TRBD1 matches at 9 bases. Unmatched junction bases numbered 13, after V lost 0 bases and J lost 5 bases. CDR1 is LGHNT and CDR2 is FRNRAP in the germline V gene. This CDR3 spans 18 amino acids. CDR3 amino acids: CASGLVPPGQGRSYGYTF. The CDR3, as DNA: TGTGCTAGTGGTTTGGTACCCCCCGGACAGGGGCGCTCTTATGGCTACACCTTC.

The rearrangement links TRBV4-2 to TRBJ2-2; TRBD2 matches at 10 bases. The J segment lost 5 bases and the V segment lost 4 bases, leaving 1 base of the junction unmatched. Germline CDR1 reads LGHNA; CDR2 reads YNFKEQ. The CDR3 extends over 14 amino acids. The CDR3 sequence is CASSPSGSTGELFF. As DNA, the CDR3 is TGTGCCAGCAGCCCTAGCGGGAGTACCGGGGAGCTGTTTTTT.

This chain joins TRBV2 and TRBJ1-3; maybe TRBD1 (5 bases). CDR3 length equals 15 residues. Trimming removed 6 bases at V and 0 bases at J, with 12 bases between. Germline V gene data show CDR1 as SNHLY and CDR2 as FYNNEI. DNA for the CDR3: TGTGCCAGCAGGGGGGACCGAGTCTCTGGAAACACCATATATTTT. Its protein is CASRGDRVSGNTIYF.

This clone occurred a few times. CDR3: CASSSLGTDTQYF. The CDR3 DNA sequence: TGTGCCAGCAGCTCCCTCGGCACAGATACGCAGTATTTT. This chain joins TRBV7-9 and TRBJ2-3; D gene ambiguous. Deletions cut 4 bases from V and 1 base from J, with 6 bases between. This CDR3 contains 13 residues. CDR1 and CDR2 (germline): SEHNR, FQNEAQ (reference sequence).

The gene calls are TRBV6-5 and TRBJ2-7; 11 positions agree with TRBD1. This CDR3 comprises 14 residues. CDR1 is MNHEY and CDR2 is SVGAGI in the germline V gene. Trimming removed 7 bases from V and 3 bases from J; junction bases left unmatched: 5. CDR3 in amino acids: CASNPGTGGYEQYF. The CDR3 coding sequence is TGTGCCAGCAACCCAGGGACAGGGGGCTACGAGCAGTACTTC.

The chain combines TRBV3-1 (or the pseudogene TRBV3-2) with TRBJ1-2; D is possibly TRBD1 (5 bases). Germline V gene sequence: CDR1 LGHDT, CDR2 YNNKEL (reference sequence). The V end lost 4 bases, the J end lost 1 base, and 16 bases lay between the germline ends. CDR3 size: 16 residues. The CDR3 region is CASSRNPQGYNYGYTF. CDR3 bases: TGTGCCAGCAGCCGGAACCCGCAGGGATATAACTATGGCTACACCTTC.

Only one count was recorded for this clone. The chain links TRBV5-1 to TRBJ2-7; D may correspond to TRBD1 or TRBD2 (5 bases each). The CDR3 length is 15 residues. CDR1 and CDR2 from the germline V gene are SGHRS and YFSETQ. V was shortened by 4 bases and J by 1 base, with 15 bases between the two germline ends. CDR3 sequence reads: CASSPIGDGSYEQYF. Written as DNA, the CDR3 is TGCGCCAGCAGCCCGATCGGGGACGGTTCCTACGAGCAGTACTTC.

The rearrangement uses TRBV3-1 (or the pseudogene TRBV3-2) and TRBJ2-5, with 12 bases identical to TRBD2. V shed 2 bases and J 3 bases; nucleotides not matched to a gene: 22. The germline gives CDR1 LGHDT, CDR2 YNNKEL (reference sequence). This CDR3 has 22 amino acids. CDR3 nucleotide sequence: TGTGCCAGCAGCCAAACCCAACCGAGACTAGCGGGAGATTTGATGAAGAAAGAGACCCAGTACTTC. This sequence encodes CASSQTQPRLAGDLMKKETQYF.

The chain links TRBV19 to TRBJ2-5, with TRBD2 matching 10 bases. Unmatched junction bases numbered 5, after V lost 2 bases and J lost 5 bases. Looked up from germline, CDR1 is LNHDA and CDR2 is SQIVND (reference sequence). The CDR3 contains 15 residues. CDR3 bases: TGTGCCAGTAGTATACTAGCGGGAGTCGGGGAGACCCAGTACTTC. This gives the protein CASSILAGVGETQYF.

The chain carries TRBV5-1 and TRBJ2-2, with TRBD2 identical over 7 bases. Per the germline V gene, CDR1 is SGHRS and CDR2 is YFSETQ. J lost 5 bases, V lost 3 bases, and 10 bases had no gene match. This CDR3 is 16 amino acids long. The CDR3 coding sequence is TGCGCCAGCAGCTGGGTAGGACTAGAGGGTACCGGGGAGCTGTTTTTT. It translates to CASSWVGLEGTGELFF.

The rearrangement uses TRBV6-5 and TRBJ2-7; 7 nucleotides line up with TRBD1. The CDR3 is 12 residues long. Losses at the gene ends were 5 bases for V and 7 bases for J; bases not matched to a gene: 5. Germline V gene lookup returns CDR1 MNHEY and CDR2 SVGAGI. The CDR3 bases are TGTGCCAGCAGTCGGGACAGCCGTGAGCAGTACTTC. Translated, it gives CASSRDSREQYF.

The chain recombines TRBV18 with TRBJ2-7, with 8 bases fitting TRBD1. Germline CDR1 and CDR2: KGHSH and LQKENI. J lost 1 base, V lost 3 bases, and 5 bases had no gene match. CDR3 size: 15 residues. The CDR3 coding sequence is TGTGCCAGCTCACCTCCGGGACAGGCGTCCTACGAGCAGTACTTC. Its translation: CASSPPGQASYEQYF.

The chain recombines TRBV18 with TRBJ1-5, with a weak D call TRBD1 (6 bases). V lost 6 bases and J 0 bases, leaving 9 bases between the germline ends. Germline-derived CDR1 and CDR2 are KGHSH and LQKENI. The CDR3 has 14 amino acids. CDR3 in amino acids: CASSPDSSNQPQHF. DNA of the CDR3: TGTGCCAGCTCCCCGGACAGTAGCAATCAGCCCCAGCATTTT. Full variable domain (outside the CDR3, taken from reference TRBV18 and TRBJ1-5): NAGVMQNPRHLVRRRGQEARLRCSPMKGHSHVYWYRQLPEEGLKFMVYLQKENIIDESGMPKERFSAEFPKEGPSILRIQQVVRGDSAAYFCASSPDSSNQPQHFGDGTRLSIL.

The V and J genes are TRBV5-1 and TRBJ1-1; possible D gene TRBD1, 5 bases. The CDR3 loop spans 14 amino acids. Deletions cut 0 bases from V and 6 bases from J, with 12 bases between. Looked up from germline, CDR1 is SGHRS and CDR2 is YFSETQ. The CDR3 DNA is TGCGCCAGCAGCTTGGTTCGGCCAGGGTCTGAAGCTTTCTTT. As protein: CASSLVRPGSEAFF.

The chain joins TRBV6-5 to TRBJ1-5; D is ambiguous. Per the germline V gene, CDR1 is MNHEY and CDR2 is SVGAGI. Trimming shortened V by 0 bases and J by 4 bases, and 4 bases separated the two germline ends. CDR3 length: 13 amino acids. The CDR3 nucleotides are TGTGCCAGCAGTTACTCGCTGAATCAGCCCCAGCATTTT. Amino acids: CASSYSLNQPQHF.

The chain joins TRBV7-8 to TRBJ2-7; 7 positions match TRBD1. CDR1 SGHVS and CDR2 FQNEAQ come from the germline V gene. The CDR3 has 14 residues. Trimming cost V 4 bases and J 2 bases; bases outside gene matches: 5. The CDR3 loop reads CASSSGQRTYEQYF. The CDR3 DNA sequence: TGTGCCAGCAGCTCGGGACAGCGAACCTACGAGCAGTACTTC.

The chain recombines TRBV5-1 with TRBJ2-1, with 9 bases that match TRBD2. The CDR3 consists of 15 residues. CDR1 is SGHRS, CDR2 YFSETQ, per germline. V shed 4 bases, J shed 6 bases, and the junction held 8 bases outside the gene matches. DNA for the CDR3: TGCGCCAGCAGCGCCGGGACTAGCCAGGGCAATGAGCAGTTCTTC. Protein sequence: CASSAGTSQGNEQFF.

V gene TRBV28 combines with J gene TRBJ1-2, with no clear D. This CDR3 is 13 amino acids long. Trimming stripped 8 bases from V and 6 bases from J, with 16 bases between. Germline V gene sequence: CDR1 MDHEN, CDR2 SYDVKM. CDR3 protein: CASGQVRWNGYTF. CDR3 bases: TGTGCCAGCGGCCAGGTGAGATGGAATGGCTACACCTTC.

The gene calls are TRBV21-1 and TRBJ2-1; the tabulated D call, TRBD1, remains unverified against the DNA. TRBV21-1 is flagged as a pseudogene. The CDR3 is 15 residues long. The chain's CDR3 is CASSKGRTGDNEQFF. CDR3 nucleotide sequence: TGTGCCAGCAGCAAAGGCAGGACAGGGGACAATGAGCAGTTCTTC.

V is TRBV4-1 and J is TRBJ2-1; 16 bases are shared with TRBD2. The germline CDR1 and CDR2 sequences are MGHRA and YSYEKL. V was pared by 3 bases and J by 4 bases, with 9 bases of the junction left unmatched. The CDR3 is 19 residues long. This CDR3 reads CASSHPGLAGGPGYNEQFF. CDR3 DNA: TGCGCCAGCAGCCATCCGGGACTAGCGGGAGGGCCTGGGTACAATGAGCAGTTCTTC.

This chain connects TRBV7-2 to TRBJ2-5; possible D gene TRBD1, 7 bases. V was pared by 1 base and J by 5 bases, with 14 bases between. The CDR3 is 15 amino acids. Per germline, CDR1 SGHTA and CDR2 FQGNSA. CDR3 DNA sequence: TGTGCCAGCAGCTTAGAGGCAGGGGGGAGGGAGACCCAGTACTTC. Residues: CASSLEAGGRETQYF.

The CDR3 bases are TGTGCCAGCAGGGGACTAGCGGGAGTAGGAAATGAGCAGTTCTTC. Protein: CASRGLAGVGNEQFF. This rearrangement joins TRBV2 to TRBJ2-1; 14 bases map to TRBD2. CDR1 and CDR2 from the germline V gene are SNHLY and FYNNEI. V was pared by 6 bases and J by 7 bases, with 5 bases of the junction left unmatched. The CDR3 is made up of 15 amino acids. Combining the CDR3 with reference TRBV2 and TRBJ2-1 gives the whole variable domain EPEVTQTPSHQVTQMGQEVILRCVPISNHLYFYWYRQILGQKVEFLVSFYNNEISEKSEIFDDQFSVERPDGSNFTLKIRSTKLEDSAMYFCASRGLAGVGNEQFFGPGTRLTVL.

The chain uses TRBV2 and TRBJ1-3, with D unclear. The ends were cut back, 4 bases at V and 7 bases at J, with 14 bases in the middle. Germline CDR1 SNHLY, CDR2 FYNNEI. The CDR3 extends over 14 amino acids. Written as DNA, the CDR3 is TGTGCCAGCAGTGTCCGCGGTTTAGGGAACACCATATATTTT. Its protein product is CASSVRGLGNTIYF. Full variable domain (missing parts from reference TRBV2 and TRBJ1-3): EPEVTQTPSHQVTQMGQEVILRCVPISNHLYFYWYRQILGQKVEFLVSFYNNEISEKSEIFDDQFSVERPDGSNFTLKIRSTKLEDSAMYFCASSVRGLGNTIYFGEGSWLTVV.

The chain couples TRBV7-6 to TRBJ2-3; possible D gene TRBD2, 6 bases. Trimming cost V 4 bases and J 1 base, with 12 bases left between them. Germline lookup yields CDR1 SGHVS and CDR2 FNYEAQ. The CDR3 consists of 15 residues. Written as DNA, the CDR3 is TGTGCCAGCAGCTCCACGACTAGAGGCACAGATACGCAGTATTTT. This codes for CASSSTTRGTDTQYF.

This clone was seen more than once but under ten times. The chain employs TRBV6-6 and TRBJ1-5; D perhaps matches TRBD1 (5 bases). This CDR3 region has 17 residues. The germline V gene encodes CDR1 MNHNY and CDR2 SVGAGI (reference sequence). Trimming cost V 5 bases and J 4 bases, with 21 bases left between them. The CDR3 spells CASSPRLGQALNQPQHF. As DNA, the CDR3 is TGTGCCAGCAGTCCAAGGCTGGGGCAGGCTCTAAATCAGCCCCAGCATTTT.

This clone appeared once. This chain connects TRBV6-5 to TRBJ2-7, with 8 bases that match TRBD2. This CDR3 region has 15 residues. The germline V gene encodes CDR1 MNHEY and CDR2 SVGAGI. V lost 6 bases to trimming and J lost 2 bases; unmatched junction nucleotides: 9. CDR3 sequence reads: CASRAPGGGTYEQYF. DNA for the CDR3: TGTGCCAGCAGGGCCCCGGGGGGGGGAACCTACGAGCAGTACTTC.

This clone has only a few counts. V and J are TRBV30 and TRBJ1-5; possible D gene TRBD1, 6 bases. The ends were cut back, 8 bases at V and 6 bases at J, with 14 bases in the middle. Germline loops: CDR1 GTSNPN, CDR2 SVGIG (reference sequence). The CDR3 has 12 residues. For the CDR3, the DNA is TGTGCCCTGGGGGAGGGGGGTCAGCCCCAGCATTTT. Translated, it gives CALGEGGQPQHF.